This T cell receptor (beta chain) appears in the sequencing data of a study of blood T cell repertoires in COVID-19. Study overall: Researchers got acute and convalescent COVID-19 samples from the United States, Italy and Spain.

Original data processing: Nucleated cell number was recorded as an estimate derived from reference gene primer amplification. Generated by immunoSEQ multiplex PCR, the TCRdb table keeps only in-frame clones and is missing some. V and J calls and clone size come straight from that table; D and trimming were deduced from the DNA. The sample lists about 89,000 clones, less than 90% seen once, with around 1.3% in the top ten. The CDR3 runs to 15 residues. CDR1 and CDR2 (germline): MDHEN, SYDVKM. J gave up 12 bases and V 6 bases, and 14 bases lay outside the gene matches. This sequence originates from a man older than 75 with active or convalescent COVID-19. The sample taken for sequencing was peripheral blood. The gene calls are TRBV28 and TRBJ2-7, with 13 bases matching TRBD2. The CDR3 loop reads CASSPTGLAGERMYF. The CDR3 DNA is TGTGCCAGCAGCCCCACAGGACTAGCGGGAGAAAGGATGTACTTC. Full variable domain (outside the CDR3, taken from reference TRBV28 and TRBJ2-7): DVKVTQSSRYLVKRTGEKVFLECVQDMDHENMFWYRQDPGLGLRLIYFSYDVKMKEKGDIPEGYSVSREKKERFSLILESASTNQTSMYLCASSPTGLAGERMYFGPGTRLTVT.